This TCR beta chain was identified in a study of Graves' ophthalmopathy and Graves' hyperthyroidism. This clonotype has a count of ten or more. What it binds is not known. Germline V gene sequence: CDR1 MGHRA, CDR2 YSYEKL. There are 17 residues in the CDR3. V dropped 3 bases and J dropped 0 bases, with 15 bases sitting between them. Amplification targeted the TCR beta CDR3 regions, with RNA transcripts as the source material. HTBI primers were employed in first-round RT-PCR, then a second-round multiplex PCR followed. TCRdb independently ran MiXCR on the multiplex PCR reads; one entry per CDR3 protein. Counted here are hundreds of thousands of distinct CDR3 sequences, about 15% occurring once; the ten biggest clones make up 9.8%. Study observations and caveats: Ophthalmopathy progression cases were predicted by the model with 70% to 71% sensitivity and almost 75% specificity.

The clonotype was recovered from a woman aged 30 to 39 with Graves' ophthalmopathy. What was sequenced was blood. V usage is TRBV4-1 and J usage is TRBJ1-3, with D unresolved. Here the CDR3 DNA reads TGCGCCAGCAGCCAGAGGGTGTTGGAGATCTCTGGAAACACCATATATTTT. Residues: CASSQRVLEISGNTIYF.